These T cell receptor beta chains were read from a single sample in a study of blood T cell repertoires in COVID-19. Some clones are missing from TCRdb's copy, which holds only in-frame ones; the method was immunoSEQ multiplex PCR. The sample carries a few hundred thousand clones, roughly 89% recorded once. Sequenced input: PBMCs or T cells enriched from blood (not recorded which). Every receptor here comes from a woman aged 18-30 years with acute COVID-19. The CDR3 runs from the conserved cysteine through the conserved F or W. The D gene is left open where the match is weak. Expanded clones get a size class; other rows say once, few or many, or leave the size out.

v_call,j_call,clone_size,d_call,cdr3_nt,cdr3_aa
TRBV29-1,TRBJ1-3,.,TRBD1,TGCAGCGCTATAACAGGGGAAAACACCATATATTTT,CSAITGENTIYF
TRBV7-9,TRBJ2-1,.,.,TGTGCCAGCAGTGCCGACCCGACTGATTACAATGAGCAGTTCTTC,CASSADPTDYNEQFF
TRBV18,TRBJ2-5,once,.,TGTGCCAGCTCGTCCTTCCAAGAGACCCAGTACTTC,CASSSFQETQYF
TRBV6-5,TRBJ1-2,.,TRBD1,TGTGCCAGCAGGTCCGGGACAGGGCCCTATGGCTACACCTTC,CASRSGTGPYGYTF
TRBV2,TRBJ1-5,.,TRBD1,TGTGCCAGCAGTGCGTCGGGGACAGGGCGTCAGCCCCAGCATTTT,CASSASGTGRQPQHF
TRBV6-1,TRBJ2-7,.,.,TGTGCCAGCAGTGAAGGGCGGCGGGTAGTCTCCTACGAGCAGTACTTC,CASSEGRRVVSYEQYF
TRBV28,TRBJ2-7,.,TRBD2,TGTGCCAGCAGTTTATTAGGGACTAGCGGGGCCTACGAGCAGTACTTC,CASSLLGTSGAYEQYF
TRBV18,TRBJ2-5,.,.,TGTGCCAGCTCCCGGGCCTGGGGGCAACAAGAGACCCAGTACTTC,CASSRAWGQQETQYF
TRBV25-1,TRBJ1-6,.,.,TGTGCCAGCAGTGAATATGAGGGAAGAGGATCACCCCTCCACTTT,CASSEYEGRGSPLHF
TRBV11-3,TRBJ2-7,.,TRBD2,TGTGCCAGCAGCGAGCGACTAGCTCCCTACGAGCAGTACTTC,CASSERLAPYEQYF
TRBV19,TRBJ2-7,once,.,TGTGCCAGTAGTATAGCGCGGGGGCTGAACGAGCAGTACTTC,CASSIARGLNEQYF
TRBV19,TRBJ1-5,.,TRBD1,TGTGCCAGTAGTAGGGGACAGGGCGAAGGTGTGCCCCAGCATTTT,CASSRGQGEGVPQHF
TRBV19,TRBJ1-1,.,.,TGTGCCAGTAGTATAACAGGATCCGTGGAAGCTTTCTTT,CASSITGSVEAFF
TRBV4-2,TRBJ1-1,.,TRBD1,TGTGCCAGCAGCGAGACAGGGGGCCCAGCGAGAGCTTTCTTT,CASSETGGPARAFF
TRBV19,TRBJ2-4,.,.,TGTGCCAGTAGTATCTGGGTTCAGGCCTTAGGCAAAAACATTCAGTACTTC,CASSIWVQALGKNIQYF
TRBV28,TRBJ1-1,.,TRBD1,TGTGCCAGCACCGGGACAGTAAACACTGAAGCTTTCTTT,CASTGTVNTEAFF
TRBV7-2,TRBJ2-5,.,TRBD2,TGTGCCAGCAGCCCATGGGGACTAGCGGAGACCCAGTACTTC,CASSPWGLAETQYF
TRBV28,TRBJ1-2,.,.,TGTGCCAGCAGCTCGCCGGGGGGCTACACCTTC,CASSSPGGYTF
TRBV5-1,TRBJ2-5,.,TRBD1,TGCGCCAGCCGGACAGGTCGAAGGGTAGAGACCCAGTACTTC,CASRTGRRVETQYF
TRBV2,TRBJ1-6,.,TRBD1,TGTGCCAGCAGCGGACAGGCTTATAATTCACCCCTCCACTTT,CASSGQAYNSPLHF
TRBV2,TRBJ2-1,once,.,TGTGCCAGCAGTGACCTGTGGCAGTTCTTC,CASSDLWQFF
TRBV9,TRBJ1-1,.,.,TGTGCCAGCAGCGTAGCCGTGAACACTGAAGCTTTCTTT,CASSVAVNTEAFF
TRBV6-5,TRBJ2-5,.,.,TGTGCCAGCAGTTACTCGGCCAGGGGAAGGGGAGAGACCCAGTACTTC,CASSYSARGRGETQYF
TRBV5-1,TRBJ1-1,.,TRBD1,TGCGCCAGCAGCCCGACACAGGGGGGCGCTGAAGCTTTCTTT,CASSPTQGGAEAFF
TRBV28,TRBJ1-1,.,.,TGTGCCAGCAACCCTACACAGGGTCAAGCTTTCTTT,CASNPTQGQAFF
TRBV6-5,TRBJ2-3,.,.,TGTGCCAGCAGCGCACGGGAGTCATATGATACGCAGTATTTT,CASSARESYDTQYF
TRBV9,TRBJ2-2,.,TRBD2,TGTGCCAGCAGCGTAACTAGCGGGAGTAAGGAGGAGCTGTTTTTT,CASSVTSGSKEELFF
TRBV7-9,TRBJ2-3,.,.,TGTGCCAGCAGCTTAGCGCGGACAGATACGCAGTATTTT,CASSLARTDTQYF
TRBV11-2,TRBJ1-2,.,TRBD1,TGTGCCAGCAGCTTAGCGATTTTACAGGGGGCGATGGATGGCTACACCTTC,CASSLAILQGAMDGYTF
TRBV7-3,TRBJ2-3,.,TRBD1,TGTGCCAGCAGCTCTACAGGGGGCCTCACAGATACGCAGTATTTT,CASSSTGGLTDTQYF
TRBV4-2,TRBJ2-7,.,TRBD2,TGTGCCAGCAGCCAAGAAACTAGCGCGACCGGGGAGCAGTACTTC,CASSQETSATGEQYF
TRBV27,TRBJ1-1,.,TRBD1,TGTGCCAGCAGTTCTACAGGGGGCGGAGTGGCGAACACTGAAGCTTTCTTT,CASSSTGGGVANTEAFF
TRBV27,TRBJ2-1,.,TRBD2,TGTGCCAGCAGTTTCCTGAGAACTAGCGGGAAGGTCGATGAGCAGTTCTTC,CASSFLRTSGKVDEQFF
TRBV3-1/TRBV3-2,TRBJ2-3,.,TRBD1,TGTGCCAGCAAAAGGTCCGGGACAGGGTTCTTCGGCACAGATACGCAGTATTTT,CASKRSGTGFFGTDTQYF
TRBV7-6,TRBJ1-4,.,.,TGTGCCAGCAGCTCCCTCGGGTACGCCGAAAAACTGTTTTTT,CASSSLGYAEKLFF
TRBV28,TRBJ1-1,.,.,TGTGCCAGCAGTCGAAACGGGGTCCCTGAAGCTTTCTTT,CASSRNGVPEAFF
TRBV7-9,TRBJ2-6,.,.,TGTGCCAGCAGCTTAGAAGCCGTCCTGACTTTC,CASSLEAVLTF
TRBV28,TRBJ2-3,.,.,TGTGCCAGCAGTTTATTTGGGATAGAGGGAGATACGCAGTATTTT,CASSLFGIEGDTQYF
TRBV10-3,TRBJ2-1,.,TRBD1,TGTGCCATCAGTGCCGGGACAGGGCATGAGCAGTTCTTC,CAISAGTGHEQFF
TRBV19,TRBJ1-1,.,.,TGTGCCAGTAGTATTCGGCGGGACACTGAAGCTTTCTTT,CASSIRRDTEAFF
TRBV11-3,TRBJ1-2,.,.,TGTGCCAGCAGTCGGGACAAAAACTATGGCTACACCTTC,CASSRDKNYGYTF
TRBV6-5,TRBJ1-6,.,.,TGTGCCAGCAGTTACTTAGCCTCACAGGGCGGTTCACCCCTCCACTTT,CASSYLASQGGSPLHF
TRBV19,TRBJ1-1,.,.,TGTGCCAGTAGTACGACACCGGCGTCCACTGAAGCTTTCTTT,CASSTTPASTEAFF
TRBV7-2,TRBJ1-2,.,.,TGTGCCAGCAGCTCCCGGGATCCGGTTTTAGGCTACACCTTC,CASSSRDPVLGYTF
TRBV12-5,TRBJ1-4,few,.,TGTGCTAGTGGTTCTTCACTCACAACTAATGAAAAACTGTTTTTT,CASGSSLTTNEKLFF
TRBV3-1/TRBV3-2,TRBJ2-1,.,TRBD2,TGTGCCAGCAGCCAAGTAGGTAGCGGGGGCCGTTCGGGGCAGTTCTTC,CASSQVGSGGRSGQFF
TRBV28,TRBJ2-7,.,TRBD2,TGTGCCAGCAGTTTAAACCGTGGGGGGGGTGACGAGCAGTACTTC,CASSLNRGGGDEQYF
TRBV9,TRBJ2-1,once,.,TGTGCCAGCAGCCCCCGCTCGGGGAGCTCCTACAATGAGCAGTTCTTC,CASSPRSGSSYNEQFF
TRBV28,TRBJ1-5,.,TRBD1,TGTGCCAGCAGTTCCTCAAAGGGACAGGGAAGTTTCCAGCATTTT,CASSSSKGQGSFQHF
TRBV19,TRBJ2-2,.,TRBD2,TGTGCCAGTAGTATAGACCGGGGGGCGAACACCGGGGAGCTGTTTTTT,CASSIDRGANTGELFF
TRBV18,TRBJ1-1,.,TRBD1,TGTGCCAGCTCACGGAGGACAGGGGTCGGCACTGAAGCTTTCTTT,CASSRRTGVGTEAFF
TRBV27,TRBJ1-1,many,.,TGTGCCAGTCAGTCAGGGGTGACTGAAGCTTTCTTT,CASQSGVTEAFF
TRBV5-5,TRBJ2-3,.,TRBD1,TGTGCCAGCAGCTTAACAGGGGCGTTTAGCACAGATACGCAGTATTTT,CASSLTGAFSTDTQYF
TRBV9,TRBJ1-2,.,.,TGTGCCAGCAGCGTAGCAGGGGAAGGCTACACCTTC,CASSVAGEGYTF
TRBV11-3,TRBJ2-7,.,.,TGTGCCAGCAGCCCCCCGAGGAGCGGAGCCACCTACGAGCAGTACTTC,CASSPPRSGATYEQYF